The 14 T cell receptor beta chains in this list originate from one sample, sequenced in a study of Ad26.COV2.S vaccination and SARS-CoV-2 variants. Stated treatment: 19 received Ad26.COV2.S at low or high dose, single or two shots; about 5 received placebo; per-sample allocation not given. It was on day 63 after the first vaccine or placebo injection that samples were taken. Profiled with immunoSEQ multiplex PCR; TCRdb holds only in-frame clones, not every one. The sample carries around 380,000 clones, around nine tenths recorded once. The sample consisted of peripheral blood, taken in a trial of Ad26.COV2.S vaccine versus placebo. The receptors stem from a person aged 18-65 years who received the Ad26.COV2.S COVID-19 vaccine or a placebo.

The V and J genes are TRBV4-3 and TRBJ2-7, with 9 bases lining up with TRBD1. The CDR3 consists of 15 residues. Germline V gene data show CDR1 as LGHNA and CDR2 as YSLEER. V was clipped by 1 base and J by 3 bases; unmatched bases: 4. CDR3 bases: TGCGCCAGCAGCCAAGGGGGGACAGGGATCTACGAGCAGTACTTC. This codes for CASSQGGTGIYEQYF.

The rearrangement joins TRBV7-7 to TRBJ2-7; 7 bases are a match to TRBD1. The CDR3 length is 11 residues. Germline lookup yields CDR1 SSHAT and CDR2 FNYEAQ (reference sequence). The CDR3 DNA reads as TGTGCTGTAGGGACAGCCTACGAGCAGTACTTC. Its translation is CAVGTAYEQYF.

This chain joins TRBV6-5 and TRBJ1-2, with a weak D call TRBD1 (6 bases). There are 15 residues in the CDR3. Germline-derived CDR1 and CDR2 are MNHEY and SVGAGI. The V gene lost 3 bases and the J gene lost 6 bases, with 17 bases spanning the gap. CDR3 sequence reads: CASSYSSGEFNGYTF. The CDR3 DNA is TGTGCCAGCAGTTATAGTTCAGGGGAATTCAATGGCTACACCTTC.

The CDR3 protein is CAWTRETGRIGYGYTF. CDR3 DNA sequence: TGTGCCTGGACACGAGAGACAGGGCGAATTGGCTATGGCTACACCTTC. V usage is TRBV30 and J usage is TRBJ1-2, with 7 bases that match TRBD1. In germline, CDR1 is GTSNPN, CDR2 SVGIG (reference sequence). There are 16 residues in the CDR3. V trimming: 4 bases; J trimming: 4 bases; junction bases outside the gene matches: 15.

A single count supports this clone. CDR3 in DNA: TGTGCCAGCAGCCCCAGAAGACTGGGGCAAGAGACCCAGTACTTC. This translates into CASSPRRLGQETQYF. The chain carries TRBV6-5 and TRBJ2-5; D remains ambiguous. CDR1 is MNHEY, CDR2 SVGAGI, per germline. The CDR3 is 15 amino acids. V lost 6 bases to trimming and J lost 2 bases, with 16 bases between them.

The CDR3: CASSLSHRAPGAFF. The CDR3 bases are TGCGCCAGCAGCCTGTCCCATAGGGCCCCTGGGGCTTTCTTT. This sequence joins TRBV4-3 and TRBJ1-1; D remains unclear. Germline CDR1 and CDR2: LGHNA and YSLEER. Trimming removed 4 bases from V and 11 bases from J, with 20 bases in between. The CDR3 totals 14 residues.

The chain uses TRBV11-2 and TRBJ1-1; tentatively, D is TRBD1 (6 bases). This CDR3 is built from 11 residues. Trimming cost V 3 bases and J 10 bases, with 9 bases left between them. Germline CDR1 reads SGHAT; CDR2 reads FQNNGV. The CDR3 nucleotides read TGTGCCAGCAGCTTGAGGGGGGTAGCTTTCTTT. Protein: CASSLRGVAFF.

The chain is built from TRBV10-3 and TRBJ1-5, with D perhaps TRBD1 (5 bases). CDR3 length: 15 residues. Per the germline V gene, CDR1 is ENHRY and CDR2 is SYGVKD. Trimming took 6 bases from V and 2 from J, leaving 14 bases between them. The CDR3 nucleotides are TGTGCCATCAGCGAGCTCCAGGGTGGCAATCAGCCCCAGCATTTT. Translation gives CAISELQGGNQPQHF.

The chain uses TRBV27 and TRBJ1-6, with a tentative D call TRBD1 (6 bases). CDR3 size: 14 residues. V lost 4 bases to trimming and J lost 7 bases, with 11 bases between them. The germline V gene encodes CDR1 MNHEY and CDR2 SMNVEV (reference sequence). The chain's CDR3 is CASSSDRRNSPLHF. The DNA for the CDR3 is TGTGCCAGCAGTTCAGACAGGAGAAATTCACCCCTCCACTTT.

This chain connects TRBV3-1 (or the pseudogene TRBV3-2) to TRBJ1-5; 11 nucleotides line up with TRBD1. The trim removed 4 bases at V and 5 bases at J, leaving 4 bases unmatched. This CDR3 has 15 residues. CDR1 is LGHDT, CDR2 YNNKEL, per germline (reference sequence). The CDR3 nucleotides read TGTGCCAGCAGCCTTGGGACAGGGGGATATCAGCCCCAGCATTTT. Protein: CASSLGTGGYQPQHF.

The V and J genes are TRBV7-9 and TRBJ1-2; D is ambiguous. Germline lookup yields CDR1 SEHNR and CDR2 FQNEAQ (reference sequence). This CDR3 is 18 amino acids long. V was pared by 5 bases and J by 5 bases, with 27 bases between. The CDR3 spells CASSPYDPTRSLQYGYTF. The CDR3 DNA follows: TGTGCCAGCAGCCCATATGATCCCACTAGGAGTTTACAATATGGCTACACCTTC.

This rearrangement joins TRBV2 to TRBJ2-7, with 7 bases aligning to TRBD2. V trimming: 7 bases; J trimming: 5 bases; junction bases outside the gene matches: 14. The CDR3 runs to 15 residues. Germline-derived CDR1 and CDR2 are SNHLY and FYNNEI. The CDR3 here is CASTDRGTTRDEQYF. In nucleotides, the CDR3 is TGTGCCAGCACTGATCGCGGGACTACCAGGGACGAGCAGTACTTC.

J is TRBJ1-3 and V is TRBV7-9, with 7 bases aligning to TRBD1. V gave up 7 bases and J gave up 4 bases; unmatched junction bases: 7. From germline, CDR1 is SEHNR and CDR2 FQNEAQ (reference sequence). The CDR3 runs 14 residues. The CDR3 spells CASKRDSKGNTIYF. In nucleotides, the CDR3 is TGTGCCAGCAAGAGGGACAGCAAAGGAAACACCATATATTTT.

This chain connects TRBV6-5 to TRBJ2-7, with D possibly TRBD1 on 5 matching bases. Germline CDR1 reads MNHEY; CDR2 reads SVGAGI. The CDR3 runs 16 residues. The ends were cut back, 0 bases at V and 3 bases at J, with 15 bases in the middle. The CDR3 DNA follows: TGTGCCAGCAGTTACTCGACTCAGACAAGGGGCTACGAGCAGTACTTC. Its protein is CASSYSTQTRGYEQYF.